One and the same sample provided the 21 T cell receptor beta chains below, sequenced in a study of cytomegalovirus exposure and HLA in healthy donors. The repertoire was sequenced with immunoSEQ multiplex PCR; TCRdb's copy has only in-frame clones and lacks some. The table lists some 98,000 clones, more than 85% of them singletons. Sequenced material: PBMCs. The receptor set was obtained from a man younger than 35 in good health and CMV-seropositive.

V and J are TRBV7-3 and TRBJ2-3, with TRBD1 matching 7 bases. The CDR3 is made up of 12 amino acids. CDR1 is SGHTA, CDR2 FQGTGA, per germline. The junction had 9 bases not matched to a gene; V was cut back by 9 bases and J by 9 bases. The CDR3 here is CARKTGLVTQYF. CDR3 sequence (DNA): TGTGCCAGGAAGACAGGGTTGGTAACGCAGTATTTT.

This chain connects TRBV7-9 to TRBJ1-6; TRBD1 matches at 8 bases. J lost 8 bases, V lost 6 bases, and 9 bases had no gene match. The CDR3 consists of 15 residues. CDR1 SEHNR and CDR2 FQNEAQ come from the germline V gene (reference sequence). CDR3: CASSPSGGGYSPLHF. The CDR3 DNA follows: TGTGCCAGCAGTCCATCAGGGGGCGGGTATTCACCCCTCCACTTT.

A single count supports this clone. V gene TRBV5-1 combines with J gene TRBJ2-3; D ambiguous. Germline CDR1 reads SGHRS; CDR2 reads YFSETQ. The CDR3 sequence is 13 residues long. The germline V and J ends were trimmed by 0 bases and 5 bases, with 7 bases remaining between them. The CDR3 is CASSLVGGDTQYF. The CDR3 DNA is TGCGCCAGCAGCTTGGTCGGCGGAGATACGCAGTATTTT.

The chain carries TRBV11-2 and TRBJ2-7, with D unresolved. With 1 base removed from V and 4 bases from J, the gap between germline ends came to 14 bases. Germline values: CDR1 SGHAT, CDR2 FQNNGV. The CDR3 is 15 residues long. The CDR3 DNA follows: TGTGCCAGCAGCTTAGTAGGTCCGCAGGCGTACGAGCAGTACTTC. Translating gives CASSLVGPQAYEQYF.

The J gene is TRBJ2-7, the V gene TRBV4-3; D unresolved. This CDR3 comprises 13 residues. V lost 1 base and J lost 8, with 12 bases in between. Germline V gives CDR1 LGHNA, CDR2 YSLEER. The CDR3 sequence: CASSQVAVLKQYF. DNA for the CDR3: TGCGCCAGCAGCCAAGTAGCCGTTTTGAAGCAGTACTTC.

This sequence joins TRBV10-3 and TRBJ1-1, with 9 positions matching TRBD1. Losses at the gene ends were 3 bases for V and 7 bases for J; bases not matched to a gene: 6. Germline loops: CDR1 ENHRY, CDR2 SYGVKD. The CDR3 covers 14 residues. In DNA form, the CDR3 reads TGTGCCATCAGTGAACCGGGACAGGGACTTGAAGCTTTCTTT. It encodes CAISEPGQGLEAFF.

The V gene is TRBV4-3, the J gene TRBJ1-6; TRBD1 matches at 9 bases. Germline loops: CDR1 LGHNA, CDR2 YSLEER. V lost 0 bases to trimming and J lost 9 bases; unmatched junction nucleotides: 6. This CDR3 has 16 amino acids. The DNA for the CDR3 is TGCGCCAGCAGCCAAGATCTCGGGACAGGGACTTCACCCCTCCACTTT. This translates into CASSQDLGTGTSPLHF.

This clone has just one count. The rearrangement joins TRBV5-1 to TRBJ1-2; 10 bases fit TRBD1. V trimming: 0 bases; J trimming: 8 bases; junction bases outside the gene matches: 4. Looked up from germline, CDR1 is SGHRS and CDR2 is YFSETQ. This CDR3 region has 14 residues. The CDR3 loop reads CASSLGQGAVGYTF. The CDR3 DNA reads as TGCGCCAGCAGCTTGGGACAGGGGGCTGTGGGCTACACCTTC.

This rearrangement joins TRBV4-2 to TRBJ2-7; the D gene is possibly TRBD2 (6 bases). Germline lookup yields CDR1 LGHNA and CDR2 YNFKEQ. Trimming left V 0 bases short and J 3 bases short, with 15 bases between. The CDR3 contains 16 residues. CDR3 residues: CASSQDLREDIYEQYF. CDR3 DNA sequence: TGTGCCAGCAGCCAAGATCTGAGGGAGGATATCTACGAGCAGTACTTC.

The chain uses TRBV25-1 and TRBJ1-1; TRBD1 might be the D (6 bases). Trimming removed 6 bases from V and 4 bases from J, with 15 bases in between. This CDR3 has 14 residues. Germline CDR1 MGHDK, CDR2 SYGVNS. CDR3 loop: CASSQERGGTEAFF. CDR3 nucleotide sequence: TGTGCCAGCAGCCAAGAAAGGGGGGGCACTGAAGCTTTCTTT.

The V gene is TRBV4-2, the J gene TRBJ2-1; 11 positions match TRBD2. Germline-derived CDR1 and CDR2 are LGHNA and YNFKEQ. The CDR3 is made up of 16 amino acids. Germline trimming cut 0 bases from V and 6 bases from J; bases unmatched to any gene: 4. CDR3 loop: CASSQEGTSGTNEQFF. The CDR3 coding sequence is TGTGCCAGCAGCCAAGAGGGGACTAGCGGTACCAATGAGCAGTTCTTC.

As DNA, the CDR3 is TGTGCCAGCAGTGGGGGTGGGGGACAGTTCTACAATGAGCAGTTCTTC. It specifies CASSGGGGQFYNEQFF. This chain joins TRBV6-4 and TRBJ2-1; the match to TRBD1 covers 7 bases. CDR3 size: 16 residues. V was pared by 4 bases and J by 3 bases, with 9 bases of the junction left unmatched. The germline V gene has CDR1 MRHNA and CDR2 SNTAGT.

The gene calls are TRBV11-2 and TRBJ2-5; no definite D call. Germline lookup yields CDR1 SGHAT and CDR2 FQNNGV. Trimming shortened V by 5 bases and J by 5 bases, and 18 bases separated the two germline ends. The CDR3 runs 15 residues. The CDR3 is CASSHRFTPPETQYF. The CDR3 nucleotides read TGTGCCAGCAGCCACCGATTCACACCGCCGGAGACCCAGTACTTC.

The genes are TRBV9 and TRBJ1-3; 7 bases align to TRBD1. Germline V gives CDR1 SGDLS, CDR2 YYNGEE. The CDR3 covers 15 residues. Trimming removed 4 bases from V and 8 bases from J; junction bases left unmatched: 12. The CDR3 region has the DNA TGTGCCAGCAGCCCCAGACAGGGTTTTGATTACACCATATATTTT. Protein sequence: CASSPRQGFDYTIYF.

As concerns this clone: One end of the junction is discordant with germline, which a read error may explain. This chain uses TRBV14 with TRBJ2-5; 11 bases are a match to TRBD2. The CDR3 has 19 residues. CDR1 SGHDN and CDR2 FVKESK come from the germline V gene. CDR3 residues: CASSPTSGRAANRATLGHF. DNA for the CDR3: TGTGCCAGCAGCCCTACTAGCGGGAGAGCCGCCAACCGAGCCACCCTAGGCCACTTC.

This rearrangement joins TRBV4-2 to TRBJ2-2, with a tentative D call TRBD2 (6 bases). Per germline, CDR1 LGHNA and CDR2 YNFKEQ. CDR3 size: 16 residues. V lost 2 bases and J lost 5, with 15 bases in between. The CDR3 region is CASSQTSGRPTGELFF. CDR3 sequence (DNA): TGTGCCAGCAGCCAAACCAGCGGGCGTCCTACCGGGGAGCTGTTTTTT.

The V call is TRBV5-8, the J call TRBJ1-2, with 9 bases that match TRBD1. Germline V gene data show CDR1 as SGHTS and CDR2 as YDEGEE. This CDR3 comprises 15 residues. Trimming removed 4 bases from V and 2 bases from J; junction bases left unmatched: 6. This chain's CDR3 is CASSRTGTGNYGYTF. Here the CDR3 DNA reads TGTGCCAGCAGCCGAACCGGGACAGGGAACTATGGCTACACCTTC.

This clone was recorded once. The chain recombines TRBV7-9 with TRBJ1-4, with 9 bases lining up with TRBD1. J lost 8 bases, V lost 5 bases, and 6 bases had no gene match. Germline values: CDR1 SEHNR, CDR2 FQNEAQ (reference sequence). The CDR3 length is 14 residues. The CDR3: CASSPTGGGEKLFF. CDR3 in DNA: TGTGCCAGCAGCCCCACAGGGGGCGGCGAAAAACTGTTTTTT.

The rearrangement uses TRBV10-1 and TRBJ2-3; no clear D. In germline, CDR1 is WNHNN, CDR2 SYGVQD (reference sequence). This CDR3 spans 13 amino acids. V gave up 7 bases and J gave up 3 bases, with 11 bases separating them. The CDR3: CASNRVRTDTQYF. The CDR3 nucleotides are TGCGCCAGCAACCGGGTCAGAACAGATACGCAGTATTTT.

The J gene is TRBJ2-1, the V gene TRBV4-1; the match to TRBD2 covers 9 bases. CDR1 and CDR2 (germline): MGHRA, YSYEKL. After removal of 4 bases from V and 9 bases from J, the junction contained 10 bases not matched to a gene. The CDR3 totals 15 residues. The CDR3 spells CASSPLAVAGVEQFF. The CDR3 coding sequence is TGCGCCAGCAGCCCCTTAGCGGTAGCGGGAGTTGAGCAGTTCTTC.

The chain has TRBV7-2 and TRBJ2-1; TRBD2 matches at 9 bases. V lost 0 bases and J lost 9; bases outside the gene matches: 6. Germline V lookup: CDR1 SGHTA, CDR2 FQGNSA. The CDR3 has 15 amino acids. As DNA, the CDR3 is TGTGCCAGCAGCTTAGCAGGATCTAGCGGGGCTGAGCAGTTCTTC. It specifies CASSLAGSSGAEQFF.